This is a list of T cell receptor beta chains from one sample in a study of shared clonotypes between healthy human individuals. Method: immunoSEQ multiplex PCR; TCRdb's copy keeps in-frame clones and lacks some. The repertoire holds about 580,000 clones, roughly 98% seen once, with 0.3% in the top ten. Sequenced sample: naive CD8+ T cells sorted from blood. Source of these receptors: a man aged 25-45 years in good health. CDR3s include the opening cysteine and the closing phenylalanine or tryptophan. A D gene is named only where the DNA matches it firmly. A clone size is listed for some rows: how often the clone was seen (once, few, many), or a class if it is expanded.

. . TRBJ1-5 TRBV27 TGTGCCAGCAGTTACTCCCCCGAGAGCAATCAGCCCCAGCATTTT CASSYSPESNQPQHF
. . TRBJ1-2 TRBV27 TGTGCCAGCAGTACCCTCCCCCCAGGGATCTATGGCTACACCTTC CASSTLPPGIYGYTF
. . TRBJ1-2 TRBV4-3 TGCGCCAGCAGCCAAGACAGGGGCGCTAACTATGGCTACACCTTC CASSQDRGANYGYTF
. . TRBJ1-1 TRBV18 TGTGCCAGCTCATCGATCGACAGGCGTAACTTTGAAGCTTTCTTT CASSSIDRRNFEAFF
once . TRBJ2-3 TRBV2 TGTGCCAGCAGTGACGCGCAGCCCCGGACAGATACGCAGTATTTT CASSDAQPRTDTQYF
. TRBD1 TRBJ1-1 TRBV27 TGTGCCAGCAGTCTCTCCGGGACAGGGGCCGCCAGTGGTGAAGCTTTCTTT CASSLSGTGAASGEAFF
. . TRBJ2-2 TRBV5-1 TGCGCCAGCAGCTTGCCGGGAGACACCGGGGAGCTGTTTTTT CASSLPGDTGELFF
. TRBD2 TRBJ2-7 TRBV27 TGTGCCAGCAGTCGAGGGACTAGCGGGAGGGACGAGCAGTACTTC CASSRGTSGRDEQYF
. TRBD1 TRBJ2-4 TRBV7-6 TGTGCCAGCAGCTCCCGGACAGGGGTGGGAAAAAACATTCAGTACTTC CASSSRTGVGKNIQYF
. . TRBJ2-1 TRBV7-3 TGTGCCAGCAGTACCGGGACCCCCGCCAATGAGCAGTTCTTC CASSTGTPANEQFF
. TRBD1 TRBJ2-5 TRBV5-1 TGCGCCAGCAGCTTACTCACAGGGGGTCTTGGGGAGACCCAGTACTTC CASSLLTGGLGETQYF
once . TRBJ2-7 TRBV25-1 TGTGCCAGCAGCCCCACCTATTCCGATTCCTACGAGCAGTACTTC CASSPTYSDSYEQYF
. . TRBJ2-1 TRBV29-1 TGCAGCGTTGAAAGGGTTGGCAATGAGCAGTTCTTC CSVERVGNEQFF
. TRBD1 TRBJ2-1 TRBV15 TGTGCCACCAGCACCGGACAGGCCCACCCGACCTGGTATCATTGGTCGGACAATGAGCAGTTCTTC CATSTGQAHPTWYHWSDNEQFF
. . TRBJ2-4 TRBV14 TGTGCCAGCAGCCCGCAGGACGGAAACATTCAGTACTTC CASSPQDGNIQYF
. TRBD2 TRBJ2-6 TRBV29-1 TGCAGCGTTGGAAGGGGACTAAGCATACAAAGTCGGGCCAACGTCCTGACTTTC CSVGRGLSIQSRANVLTF